Each of the 5 T cell receptor beta chains below was sequenced from the same sample in a study of blood T cell repertoires in COVID-19. Only in-frame clones appear in the TCRdb table, and some are missing; sequencing was by immunoSEQ multiplex PCR. The table lists about 150,000 clones, around 87% of them singletons, with about 4.1% in the top ten. The sample comprised PBMCs or T cells enriched from blood (not recorded which). These receptors were collected from a woman aged 35 to 49 who had been exposed to COVID-19.

This chain joins TRBV27 and TRBJ1-5; 9 bases match TRBD1. Germline loops: CDR1 MNHEY, CDR2 SMNVEV (reference sequence). The CDR3 has 16 amino acids. With 6 bases clipped from V and 6 bases from J, the junction kept 12 bases outside the gene matches. CDR3: CASSTRDREDSQPQHF. CDR3 in DNA: TGTGCCAGCAGCACCCGGGACAGGGAGGATAGTCAGCCCCAGCATTTT.

This chain joins TRBV4-1 and TRBJ2-5, with 12 bases identical to TRBD1. The V gene's germline CDR1 is MGHRA and CDR2 YSYEKL. This CDR3 is 22 amino acids long. V trimming: 0 bases; J trimming: 0 bases; junction bases outside the gene matches: 17. This chain's CDR3 is CASSQDQAGQGAVGTNQETQYF. The CDR3 nucleotides are TGCGCCAGCAGCCAAGATCAGGCGGGACAGGGGGCAGTCGGCACTAACCAAGAGACCCAGTACTTC.

The chain carries TRBV9 and TRBJ2-5; D uncertain. Between the trimmed V and J ends, which lost 0 bases and 2 bases, there was a span of 14 bases. The CDR3 is 16 residues long. The germline CDR1 and CDR2 sequences are SGDLS and YYNGEE. The chain's CDR3 is CASSVGGRTIQETQYF. CDR3 nucleotides: TGTGCCAGCAGCGTAGGAGGTCGTACCATTCAAGAGACCCAGTACTTC. Drawing the rest from reference TRBV9 and TRBJ2-5, the complete variable domain is DSGVTQTPKHLITATGQRVTLRCSPRSGDLSVYWYQQSLDQGLQFLIQYYNGEERAKGNILERFSAQQFPDLHSELNLSSLELGDSALYFCASSVGGRTIQETQYFGPGTRLLVL.

The rearrangement links TRBV9 to TRBJ2-6; the D gene is possibly TRBD1 (5 bases). V was trimmed by 6 bases and J by 1 base, leaving 5 bases between them. Germline CDR1 and CDR2: SGDLS and YYNGEE. This CDR3 spans 13 amino acids. CDR3 sequence: CASKGSGANVLTF. Written as DNA, the CDR3 is TGTGCCAGCAAGGGGTCTGGGGCCAACGTCCTGACTTTC.

This chain uses TRBV7-8 with TRBJ2-1, with 7 bases aligning to TRBD2. Germline assignment: CDR1 SGHVS and CDR2 FQNEAQ. This CDR3 region has 17 residues. Trimming took 4 bases from V and 3 from J; bases not matched to a gene: 12. The CDR3 sequence is CASSSRNGGIVYNEQFF. CDR3 DNA sequence: TGTGCCAGCAGCTCCCGAAACGGGGGGATAGTCTACAATGAGCAGTTCTTC.